This TCR beta chain was retrieved from a study of blood T cell repertoires in COVID-19 (TCRdb year 2020). Study-wide context: Samples covering the acute and convalescent phases of COVID-19 were provided by collaborators in the United States, Italy and Spain. The prospective study material was composed of cDNA or gDNA derived from T cells, B-cell-depleted T cells, or PBMCs. The dataset comprised deeply sampled blood TCRbeta repertoires from subjects exposed to, actively infected with, or recovered from COVID-19. The repertoires were released in a freely available public database meant as a resource for research on the immune response to SARS-CoV-2. The samples were drawn from the first 160 participants of the ongoing ImmuneRACE study and from 1,200 or so subjects provided by 6 global collaborators. A de-identified subject ID, COVID-19 status, age in years and sex were almost always included in the sample metadata. Where available, HLA class I and class II types were taken from metadata supplied by the sample provider and were not determined by assay-based typing. The investigation overall reported the following: The amount of clinical and demographic metadata varied by source and participant and was provided uncurated.

TCRbeta CDR3 regions were amplified from genomic DNA using the immunoSEQ Assay, a bias-controlled multiplex PCR. The study's processing was this. Within the assay, amplification of reference gene primers was used to estimate how many nucleated cells each sample contained. Sequence reads were collapsed and filtered to measure the absolute abundance of every unique TCRbeta CDR3 rearrangement. For each sample, productive Simpson clonality was calculated as the square root of Simpson's diversity index across productive rearrangements. Not all clones reach the TCRdb copy of this immuneACCESS table, which keeps in-frame sequences only. Checked studies attribute under half of the gap to unresolved V genes and leave the rest unexplained. That table gives V, J and clone size, and the DNA gave D and trimming. The sample includes over 450,000 clones, with roughly nine tenths observed a single time. The ten largest make up around 7.8% of the sample.

In Seattle, one collaborating source enrolled patients while the infection was active and tracked those patients longitudinally over the course of disease. Collaborating institutions collected whole blood in K2EDTA tubes following their own protocols. For TCRbeta analysis, collaborators shipped samples in one of three forms: frozen whole blood, isolated PBMCs, or DNA extracted from either of those sample types. Inclusive of the bounding cysteine and phenylalanine, the CDR3 is 14 residues long. Solely the CDR3 DNA is kept, with 42 bases framed from the first base. This clone came up a few times. No cognate antigen has been identified for it. No base-level quality is on record; no much larger clone is a single base apart.

The sample was peripheral blood. The V and J segments used are TRBV21-1 and TRBJ1-5. TRBV21-1 is a recognized pseudogene. This TCR was sampled from a woman aged 45-60 years with COVID-19, enrolled during active disease. The CDR3 corresponds to CASSKPLRDQPQHF. The sequenced DNA is TGTGCCAGCAGCAAACCTTTACGCGATCAGCCCCAGCATTTT.